A selection of T cell receptor beta chains follows, all from one sample in a study of blood T cells in healthy people across ages. A single record per CDR3 protein comes from TCRdb applying MiXCR to the 5' RACE reads. The data show about 970,000 distinct CDR3 sequences, with about 53% seen just once and around 21% held by the top ten. Sequencing was carried out using blood. The receptors stem from a woman aged 55-69 years in good health. Each CDR3 is given with its conserved first and last residue. Each record gives: clone size, V gene, J gene, D gene, CDR3 protein, CDR3 DNA. D genes are given only for firm matches. Clone size is shown for a subset of rows, as once, few, many or a class of expanded clone.

abundance: .; v_gene: TRBV2; j_gene: TRBJ1-5; d_gene: TRBD1; CDR3aa: CASSRQGGVNQPQHF; CDR3nt: TGTGCCAGCAGTCGACAGGGGGGGGTCAATCAGCCCCAGCATTTT
abundance: .; v_gene: TRBV4-1; j_gene: TRBJ2-7; d_gene: TRBD1; CDR3aa: CASSQDRTGYEQYF; CDR3nt: TGCGCCAGCAGCCAAGATAGGACAGGCTACGAGCAGTACTTC
abundance: .; v_gene: TRBV6-6; j_gene: TRBJ2-2; d_gene: .; CDR3aa: CASIENTGELFF; CDR3nt: TGTGCCAGCATCGAAAACACCGGGGAGCTGTTTTTT
abundance: .; v_gene: TRBV30; j_gene: TRBJ1-2; d_gene: .; CDR3aa: CAWSPGLVIYGYTF; CDR3nt: TGTGCCTGGAGCCCGGGACTGGTCATATATGGCTACACCTTC
abundance: .; v_gene: TRBV5-1; j_gene: TRBJ1-2; d_gene: .; CDR3aa: CASRGGDYEGYTF; CDR3nt: TGCGCCAGCCGTGGGGGGGACTATGAGGGCTACACCTTC
abundance: .; v_gene: TRBV2; j_gene: TRBJ2-5; d_gene: TRBD2; CDR3aa: CASRGGGTSQETQYF; CDR3nt: TGTGCCAGCAGGGGAGGGGGGACTAGCCAAGAGACCCAGTACTTC
abundance: few; v_gene: TRBV5-1; j_gene: TRBJ2-1; d_gene: .; CDR3aa: CASSLTGWGEQFF; CDR3nt: TGCGCCAGCAGCTTGACAGGGTGGGGTGAGCAGTTCTTC
abundance: .; v_gene: TRBV20-1; j_gene: TRBJ2-7; d_gene: TRBD1; CDR3aa: CSAKLARPGGEQYF; CDR3nt: TGCAGTGCGAAGCTGGCTAGGCCAGGGGGCGAGCAGTACTTC
abundance: .; v_gene: TRBV18; j_gene: TRBJ2-5; d_gene: .; CDR3aa: CASSNRDRETQYF; CDR3nt: TGTGCCAGCTCAAATCGGGATCGAGAGACCCAGTACTTC
abundance: few; v_gene: TRBV21-1; j_gene: TRBJ2-7; d_gene: .; CDR3aa: CASSKLVATGTYEQYF; CDR3nt: .
abundance: .; v_gene: TRBV18; j_gene: TRBJ2-3; d_gene: TRBD2; CDR3aa: CASSPSREGTDTQYF; CDR3nt: TGTGCCAGCTCACCCTCGCGGGAGGGAACAGATACGCAGTATTTT
abundance: .; v_gene: TRBV2; j_gene: TRBJ2-7; d_gene: .; CDR3aa: CASSGNRNSYEQYF; CDR3nt: TGTGCCAGCAGTGGGAACCGAAACTCCTACGAGCAGTACTTC
abundance: .; v_gene: TRBV7-2; j_gene: TRBJ2-7; d_gene: .; CDR3aa: CAGSSGLDEQYF; CDR3nt: TGTGCCGGCAGCTCAGGACTTGACGAGCAGTACTTC
abundance: .; v_gene: TRBV7-8; j_gene: TRBJ2-7; d_gene: .; CDR3aa: CASSLGGSAAYEQYF; CDR3nt: TGTGCCAGCAGCTTGGGCGGTAGCGCCGCTTACGAGCAGTACTTC
abundance: .; v_gene: TRBV20-1; j_gene: TRBJ2-1; d_gene: .; CDR3aa: CSARPEDEQFF; CDR3nt: TGCAGTGCTAGACCCGAGGATGAGCAGTTCTTC
abundance: .; v_gene: TRBV9; j_gene: TRBJ2-1; d_gene: .; CDR3aa: CASSVAGLAYNEQFF; CDR3nt: TGTGCCAGCAGCGTAGCTGGGCTAGCTTACAATGAGCAGTTCTTC
abundance: .; v_gene: TRBV2; j_gene: TRBJ2-7; d_gene: TRBD1; CDR3aa: CASKEKTGGSSYEQYF; CDR3nt: TGTGCCAGCAAAGAAAAAACAGGGGGAAGCTCCTACGAGCAGTACTTC
abundance: .; v_gene: TRBV7-2; j_gene: TRBJ1-4; d_gene: .; CDR3aa: CASSLKGEHEKLFF; CDR3nt: TGTGCCAGCAGCTTAAAGGGGGAACACGAAAAACTGTTTTTT
abundance: .; v_gene: TRBV12-3/TRBV12-4; j_gene: TRBJ1-2; d_gene: .; CDR3aa: CASTGGRVNGYTF; CDR3nt: TGTGCCAGCACCGGGGGGCGCGTCAATGGCTACACCTTC
abundance: .; v_gene: TRBV20-1; j_gene: TRBJ2-7; d_gene: .; CDR3aa: CSARTGLLEQYF; CDR3nt: TGCAGTGCTAGGACGGGACTCCTCGAGCAGTACTTC
abundance: .; v_gene: TRBV21-1; j_gene: TRBJ2-1; d_gene: .; CDR3aa: CASSTSGRAAPYNEQFF; CDR3nt: TGTGCCAGCAGCACTAGCGGGAGGGCCGCCCCCTACAATGAGCAGTTCTTC
abundance: .; v_gene: TRBV20-1; j_gene: TRBJ2-7; d_gene: TRBD2; CDR3aa: CSARTSGTTYEQYF; CDR3nt: TGCAGTGCTAGGACTAGCGGGACCACCTACGAGCAGTACTTC
abundance: .; v_gene: TRBV14; j_gene: TRBJ2-1; d_gene: .; CDR3aa: CASSPTRSPYNEQFF; CDR3nt: TGTGCCAGCAGTCCAACTAGATCCCCCTACAATGAGCAGTTCTTC
abundance: many; v_gene: TRBV12-3/TRBV12-4; j_gene: TRBJ2-7; d_gene: .; CDR3aa: CASRKHQLSYEQYF; CDR3nt: TGTGCCAGCAGAAAACACCAGCTTTCCTACGAGCAGTACTTC
abundance: .; v_gene: TRBV6-2/TRBV6-3; j_gene: TRBJ2-7; d_gene: .; CDR3aa: CASSPEGRLSYEQYF; CDR3nt: TGTGCCAGCTCCCCTGAGGGTCGCCTCTCCTACGAGCAGTACTTC
abundance: few; v_gene: TRBV28; j_gene: TRBJ2-1; d_gene: .; CDR3aa: CASSPWGPDEQFF; CDR3nt: TGTGCCAGCAGCCCTTGGGGGCCGGATGAGCAGTTCTTC
abundance: .; v_gene: TRBV4-3; j_gene: TRBJ2-5; d_gene: TRBD2; CDR3aa: CASSQEQGSGRTQETQYF; CDR3nt: TGCGCCAGCAGCCAAGAACAAGGTAGCGGGAGAACCCAAGAGACCCAGTACTTC
abundance: .; v_gene: TRBV11-3; j_gene: TRBJ2-4; d_gene: .; CDR3aa: CASSAGGTKNIQYF; CDR3nt: TGTGCCAGCAGCGCCGGCGGTACCAAAAACATTCAGTACTTC
abundance: once; v_gene: TRBV10-3; j_gene: TRBJ1-2; d_gene: .; CDR3aa: CATGTPPSSGYTF; CDR3nt: TGTGCCACTGGGACACCACCTTCGAGTGGCTACACCTTC